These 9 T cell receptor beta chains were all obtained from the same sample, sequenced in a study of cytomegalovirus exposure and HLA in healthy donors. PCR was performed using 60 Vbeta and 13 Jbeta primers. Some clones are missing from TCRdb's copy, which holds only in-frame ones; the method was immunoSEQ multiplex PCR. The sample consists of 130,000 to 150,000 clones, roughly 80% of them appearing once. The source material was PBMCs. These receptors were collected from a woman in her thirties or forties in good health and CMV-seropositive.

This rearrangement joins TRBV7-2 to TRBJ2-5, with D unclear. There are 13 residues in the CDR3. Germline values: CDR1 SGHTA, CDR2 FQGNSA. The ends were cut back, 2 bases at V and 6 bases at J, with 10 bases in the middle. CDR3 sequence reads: CASSLPSVQTQYF. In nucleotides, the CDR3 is TGTGCCAGCAGCTTACCCTCGGTACAGACCCAGTACTTC.

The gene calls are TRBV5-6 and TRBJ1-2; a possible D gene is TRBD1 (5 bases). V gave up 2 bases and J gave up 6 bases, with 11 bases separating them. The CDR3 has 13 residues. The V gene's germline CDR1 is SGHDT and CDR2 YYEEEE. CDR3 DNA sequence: TGTGCCAGCAGCTTTCAGGGCAAAAATGGCTACACCTTC. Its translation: CASSFQGKNGYTF.

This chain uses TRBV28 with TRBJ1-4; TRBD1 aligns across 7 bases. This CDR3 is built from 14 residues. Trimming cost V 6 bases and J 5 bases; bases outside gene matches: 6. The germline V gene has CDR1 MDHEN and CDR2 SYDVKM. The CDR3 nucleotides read TGTGCCAGCAGGCTAGGGGGCCCCAATGAAAAACTGTTTTTT. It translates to CASRLGGPNEKLFF.

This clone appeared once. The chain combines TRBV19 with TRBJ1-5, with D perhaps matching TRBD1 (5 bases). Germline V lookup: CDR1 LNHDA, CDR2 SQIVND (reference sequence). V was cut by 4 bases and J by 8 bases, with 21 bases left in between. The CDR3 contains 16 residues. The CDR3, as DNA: TGTGCCAGTAGTAAGATCGGCCGGGGGATATCAAAGCCCCAGCATTTT. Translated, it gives CASSKIGRGISKPQHF.

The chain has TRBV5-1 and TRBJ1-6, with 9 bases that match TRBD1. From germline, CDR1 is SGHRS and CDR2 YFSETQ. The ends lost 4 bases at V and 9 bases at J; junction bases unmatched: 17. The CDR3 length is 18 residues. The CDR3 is CASSLRPGQGNLGSPLHF. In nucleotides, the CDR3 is TGCGCCAGCAGCCTTCGGCCGGGACAGGGTAATCTTGGTTCACCCCTCCACTTT.

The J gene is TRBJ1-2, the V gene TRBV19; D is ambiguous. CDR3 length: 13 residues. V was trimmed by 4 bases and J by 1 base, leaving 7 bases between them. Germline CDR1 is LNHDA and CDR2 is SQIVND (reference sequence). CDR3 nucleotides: TGTGCCAGTAGTAGGGAGAATAACTATGGCTACACCTTC. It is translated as CASSRENNYGYTF.

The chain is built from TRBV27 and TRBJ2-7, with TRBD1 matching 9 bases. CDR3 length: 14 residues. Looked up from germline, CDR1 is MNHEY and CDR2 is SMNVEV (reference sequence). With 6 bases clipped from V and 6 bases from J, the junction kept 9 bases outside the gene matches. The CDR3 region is CASRDSGTGSEQYF. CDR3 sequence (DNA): TGTGCCAGCAGGGACTCCGGGACAGGGTCCGAGCAGTACTTC.

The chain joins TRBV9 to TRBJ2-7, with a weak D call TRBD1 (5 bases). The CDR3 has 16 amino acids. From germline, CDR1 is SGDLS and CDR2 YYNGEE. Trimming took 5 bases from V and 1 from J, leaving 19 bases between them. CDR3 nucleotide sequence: TGTGCCAGCAGAAGATTAGGGCAGGGTGGGTCCTACGAGCAGTACTTC. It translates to CASRRLGQGGSYEQYF. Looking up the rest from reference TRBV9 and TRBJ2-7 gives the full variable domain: DSGVTQTPKHLITATGQRVTLRCSPRSGDLSVYWYQQSLDQGLQFLIQYYNGEERAKGNILERFSAQQFPDLHSELNLSSLELGDSALYFCASRRLGQGGSYEQYFGPGTRLTVT.

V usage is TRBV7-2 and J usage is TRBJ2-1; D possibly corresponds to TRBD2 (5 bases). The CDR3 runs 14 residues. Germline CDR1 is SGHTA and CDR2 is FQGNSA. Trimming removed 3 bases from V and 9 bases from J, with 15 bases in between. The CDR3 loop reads CASSLLAPPGEQFF. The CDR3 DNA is TGTGCCAGCAGCTTGCTAGCTCCTCCAGGTGAGCAGTTCTTC.